Below are 30 T cell receptor beta chains sequenced from a single sample in a study of T cells in narcolepsy. Clones were read by immunoSEQ multiplex PCR, and TCRdb kept only the in-frame ones, dropping some. Of around 27,000 clones detected, about four fifths appear once; the ten largest clones hold roughly 0.65%. Source material: CD45RA- memory CD4+ T cells from PBMCs. The source is a human donor with narcolepsy.

This chain uses TRBV11-3 with TRBJ2-1, with D maybe TRBD2 (8 bases). Germline assignment: CDR1 SGHNT and CDR2 YENEEA. CDR3 size: 18 residues. V was trimmed by 5 bases and J by 7 bases, leaving 27 bases between them. CDR3 sequence reads: CASSQGGRGRTSRNEQFF. DNA for the CDR3: TGTGCCAGCAGCCAAGGGGGCAGGGGAAGGACTAGCAGGAATGAGCAGTTCTTC.

The rearrangement uses TRBV11-3 and TRBJ1-2; a weak D match, TRBD1 (5 bases). The CDR3 totals 14 residues. The germline V gene has CDR1 SGHNT and CDR2 YENEEA. Trimming removed 5 bases from V and 5 bases from J, with 15 bases in between. The CDR3 bases are TGTGCCAGCAGCCCCTTTTTCGGGGGTTATGGCTACACCTTC. This encodes CASSPFFGGYGYTF.

J is TRBJ1-4 and V is TRBV27; 12 nucleotides agree with TRBD1. This CDR3 is built from 18 residues. Germline V gene sequence: CDR1 MNHEY, CDR2 SMNVEV (reference sequence). V shed 2 bases and J 6 bases; nucleotides not matched to a gene: 10. The CDR3 sequence is CASSLGGTGGQVDEKLFF. The DNA for the CDR3 is TGTGCCAGCAGTTTAGGGGGGACAGGGGGCCAGGTGGATGAAAAACTGTTTTTT.

This chain links TRBV27 with TRBJ2-7; 9 nucleotides match TRBD1. V was clipped by 8 bases and J by 6 bases; unmatched bases: 11. Germline CDR1 MNHEY, CDR2 SMNVEV (reference sequence). This CDR3 comprises 14 residues. In DNA, the CDR3 is TGTGCCAGCTCCCACCAAGGACAGGGGACCGAGCAGTACTTC. It yields the protein CASSHQGQGTEQYF.

The chain uses TRBV7-9 and TRBJ1-1, with TRBD1 matching 7 bases. This CDR3 has 12 residues. Trimming cost V 5 bases and J 11 bases; bases outside gene matches: 8. CDR1 and CDR2 from the germline V gene are SEHNR and FQNEAQ (reference sequence). Written as DNA, the CDR3 is TGTGCCAGCAGCCGTACCGACAGGGCGGCTTTCTTT. It is translated as CASSRTDRAAFF. The entire variable domain, with the rest obtained from reference TRBV7-9 and TRBJ1-1, is as follows: DTGVSQNPRHKITKRGQNVTFRCDPISEHNRLYWYRQTLGQGPEFLTYFQNEAQLEKSRLLSDRFSAERPKGSFSTLEIQRTEQGDSAMYLCASSRTDRAAFFGQGTRLTVV.

This chain uses TRBV7-3 with TRBJ2-2; D tentatively fits TRBD1 or TRBD2 (6 bases each). The V gene's germline CDR1 is SGHTA and CDR2 FQGTGA. Deletions cut 5 bases from V and 0 bases from J, with 10 bases between. The length of the CDR3 is 15 residues. The CDR3 sequence is CASSGGPPNTGELFF. The CDR3 DNA reads as TGTGCCAGCAGCGGGGGGCCCCCGAACACCGGGGAGCTGTTTTTT. The variable domain in full, completed from reference TRBV7-3 and TRBJ2-2, reads GAGVSQTPSNKVTEKGKYVELRCDPISGHTALYWYRQSLGQGPEFLIYFQGTGAADDSGLPNDRFFAVRPEGSVSTLKIQRTERGDSAVYLCASSGGPPNTGELFFGEGSRLTVL.

This clone was found a few times. The genes are TRBV19 and TRBJ1-4; 8 bases match TRBD1. The J segment lost 8 bases and the V segment lost 4 bases, leaving 12 bases of the junction unmatched. The germline V gene has CDR1 LNHDA and CDR2 SQIVND (reference sequence). The CDR3 totals 16 residues. The CDR3: CASSTSKTGEGEKLFF. The CDR3 bases are TGTGCCAGTAGTACTTCGAAGACAGGGGAAGGCGAAAAACTGTTTTTT.

This rearrangement joins TRBV5-6 to TRBJ1-1, with a weak D call TRBD1 (6 bases). Germline-derived CDR1 and CDR2 are SGHDT and YYEEEE. V lost 6 bases to trimming and J lost 6 bases, with 21 bases between them. The CDR3 sequence is 15 residues long. The CDR3 DNA sequence: TGTGCCAGCATCTTTATGGACAGTCTGAGGGCTGAAGCTTTCTTT. Translated: CASIFMDSLRAEAFF.

This clone was picked up a small number of times. J is TRBJ1-6 and V is TRBV2, with D possibly being TRBD1 (5 bases). CDR3 length: 15 amino acids. The V end was cut by 6 bases, the J end by 7 bases, with 16 bases between. Germline loops: CDR1 SNHLY, CDR2 FYNNEI. The CDR3 DNA reads as TGTGCCAGCAGGCGGCTCGACCAGGGCAATTCACCCCTCCACTTT. Translating gives CASRRLDQGNSPLHF. Based on the CDR3 plus reference TRBV2 and TRBJ1-6, the full variable domain is EPEVTQTPSHQVTQMGQEVILRCVPISNHLYFYWYRQILGQKVEFLVSFYNNEISEKSEIFDDQFSVERPDGSNFTLKIRSTKLEDSAMYFCASRRLDQGNSPLHFGNGTRLTVT.

The chain has TRBV6-1 and TRBJ1-2; D gene ambiguous. Looked up from germline, CDR1 is MNHNS and CDR2 is SASEGT. The length of the CDR3 is 13 residues. V was shortened by 5 bases and J by 5 bases, with 12 bases between the two germline ends. CDR3 bases: TGTGCCAGCAGTTATTCGGATTTATATGGCTACACCTTC. Translation gives CASSYSDLYGYTF.

This chain uses TRBV7-9 with TRBJ1-1; no clear D gene. Per germline, CDR1 SEHNR and CDR2 FQNEAQ (reference sequence). Trimming left V 5 bases short and J 2 bases short, with 12 bases between. This CDR3 has 14 residues. The CDR3 here is CASSPETPNTEAFF. In nucleotides, the CDR3 is TGTGCCAGCAGCCCGGAGACTCCTAACACTGAAGCTTTCTTT.

The chain has TRBV5-1 and TRBJ1-2; 8 positions match TRBD1. V dropped 4 bases and J dropped 4; count of bases not matched to a gene: 6. This CDR3 region has 14 residues. CDR1 and CDR2 (germline): SGHRS, YFSETQ. The CDR3 nucleotides read TGCGCCAGCAGCACAGGACAGGGTTCCTATGGCTACACCTTC. Translating gives CASSTGQGSYGYTF.

The chain is built from TRBV28 and TRBJ2-3; 12 bases align to TRBD2. Germline V gene sequence: CDR1 MDHEN, CDR2 SYDVKM. The CDR3 extends over 16 amino acids. Germline trimming cut 5 bases from V and 6 bases from J; bases unmatched to any gene: 9. CDR3 loop: CASSPLAGGARDTQYF. In DNA form, the CDR3 reads TGTGCCAGCAGTCCCCTAGCGGGAGGGGCCAGGGATACGCAGTATTTT.

This chain links TRBV10-3 with TRBJ1-2; 9 bases agree with TRBD1. Germline CDR1 ENHRY, CDR2 SYGVKD. After removal of 5 bases from V and 7 bases from J, the junction contained 5 bases not matched to a gene. This CDR3 is 13 amino acids long. CDR3 DNA: TGTGCCATCAGTCGGGACAGGGAGGCTGGCTACACCTTC. It specifies CAISRDREAGYTF.

The V and J genes are TRBV5-4 and TRBJ2-7, with D possibly called TRBD1 or TRBD2 (5 bases each). The V end lost 0 bases, the J end lost 7 bases, and 17 bases lay between the germline ends. The CDR3 has 15 residues. Looked up from germline, CDR1 is SGHNT and CDR2 is YYREEE (reference sequence). The CDR3 DNA follows: TGTGCCAGCAGCTTGGGGGGACGCCTCCACAGGGAGCAGTACTTC. The encoded protein is CASSLGGRLHREQYF.

This chain uses TRBV5-8 with TRBJ2-3; 9 bases line up with TRBD2. Unmatched junction bases numbered 5, after V lost 0 bases and J lost 3 bases. The CDR3 runs 16 residues. CDR1 is SGHTS, CDR2 YDEGEE, per germline. CDR3 sequence: CASSLEVSGRTDTQYF. In nucleotides, the CDR3 is TGTGCCAGCAGCTTGGAGGTCAGCGGGAGGACAGATACGCAGTATTTT. Combining the CDR3 with reference TRBV5-8 and TRBJ2-3 gives the whole variable domain EAGVTQSPTHLIKTRGQQATLRCSPISGHTSVYWYQQALGLGLQFLLWYDEGEERNRGNFPPRFSGRQFPNYSSELNVNALELEDSALYLCASSLEVSGRTDTQYFGPGTRLTVL.

This clone turned up a few times. The chain employs TRBV6-5 and TRBJ2-7; a weak D match, TRBD2 (5 bases). CDR1 is MNHEY and CDR2 is SVGAGI in the germline V gene. This CDR3 region has 14 residues. V was trimmed by 2 bases and J by 3 bases, leaving 11 bases between them. The DNA for the CDR3 is TGTGCCAGCAGTTACACCGGAGGAGTCTACGAGCAGTACTTC. As protein: CASSYTGGVYEQYF.

The chain employs TRBV15 and TRBJ2-5, with D possibly TRBD2 on 5 matching bases. The CDR3 consists of 14 residues. The germline CDR1 and CDR2 sequences are LNHNV and YYDKDF (reference sequence). Trimming removed 5 bases at V and 7 bases at J, with 17 bases between. The CDR3 sequence is CATSQPPGRGTQYF. The CDR3 bases are TGTGCCACCAGCCAACCTCCGGGCCGGGGGACCCAGTACTTC.

This chain uses TRBV7-9 with TRBJ1-2; D not resolved. Trimming removed 3 bases from V and 8 bases from J, with 13 bases in between. CDR1 is SEHNR and CDR2 is FQNEAQ in the germline V gene (reference sequence). CDR3 size: 13 residues. The CDR3 reads CASSFRRDEGYTF. The CDR3 nucleotides are TGTGCCAGCAGCTTTAGGAGGGATGAAGGCTACACCTTC.

The chain joins TRBV29-1 to TRBJ2-3; tentatively, D is TRBD2 (5 bases). In germline, CDR1 is SQVTM, CDR2 ANQGSEA. V was pared by 6 bases and J by 2 bases, with 18 bases between. This CDR3 comprises 15 residues. The DNA of the CDR3 is TGCAGCGTCCGCATTCCTCGGGGAGCCACAGATACGCAGTATTTT. Protein: CSVRIPRGATDTQYF.

This rearrangement joins TRBV5-8 to TRBJ2-1; possible D gene TRBD2, 6 bases. The germline V gene encodes CDR1 SGHTS and CDR2 YDEGEE. CDR3 length equals 15 residues. Trimming took 5 bases from V and 7 from J, leaving 19 bases between them. The CDR3 bases are TGTGCCAGCAGGGCTCGGCTCCGGGGGATAAATGAGCAGTTCTTC. Its protein is CASRARLRGINEQFF.

This chain connects TRBV29-1 to TRBJ2-5, with TRBD1 matching 10 bases. The junction had 9 bases not matched to a gene; V was cut back by 6 bases and J by 5 bases. Germline values: CDR1 SQVTM, CDR2 ANQGSEA. This CDR3 region has 14 residues. CDR3: CSVATGGVGETQYF. CDR3 nucleotide sequence: TGCAGCGTCGCGACAGGGGGCGTGGGGGAGACCCAGTACTTC.

The chain joins TRBV7-9 to TRBJ2-3; D perhaps matches TRBD1 (6 bases). In germline, CDR1 is SEHNR, CDR2 FQNEAQ (reference sequence). This CDR3 contains 15 residues. V was shortened by 5 bases and J by 2 bases, with 14 bases between the two germline ends. The chain's CDR3 is CASSGGVLFTDTQYF. The CDR3 nucleotides are TGTGCCAGCAGCGGGGGCGTCTTGTTCACAGATACGCAGTATTTT.

This chain's CDR3 is CAISEVQDYGYTF. In nucleotides, the CDR3 is TGTGCCATCAGTGAAGTACAGGACTATGGCTACACCTTC. The rearrangement uses TRBV10-3 and TRBJ1-2; D perhaps matches TRBD1 (5 bases). This CDR3 is built from 13 residues. The ends were cut back, 3 bases at V and 3 bases at J, with 8 bases in the middle. The germline gives CDR1 ENHRY, CDR2 SYGVKD.

This clone was detected only once. The genes are TRBV6-5 and TRBJ2-7; possible D gene TRBD2, 5 bases. The CDR3 spans 13 residues. Germline lookup yields CDR1 MNHEY and CDR2 SVGAGI. Trimming stripped 0 bases from V and 7 bases from J, with 10 bases between. CDR3 coding DNA: TGTGCCAGCAGTTACTCATCTACGGGGGAGCAGTACTTC. It translates to CASSYSSTGEQYF.

This clone was counted only a few times. This chain connects TRBV15 to TRBJ1-2; 9 bases fit TRBD1. V was pared by 1 base and J by 8 bases, with 5 bases of the junction left unmatched. The CDR3 length is 14 residues. Germline V CDR1 and CDR2: LNHNV, YYDKDF (reference sequence). As DNA, the CDR3 is TGTGCCACCAGCAGAGGACAGGGGGATGACGGCTACACCTTC. Encoded protein: CATSRGQGDDGYTF.

This clone has more than one count but fewer than ten. This rearrangement joins TRBV7-2 to TRBJ1-2; no definite D call. CDR3 length equals 14 residues. Germline CDR1 reads SGHTA; CDR2 reads FQGNSA. The V end lost 1 base, the J end lost 7 bases, and 13 bases lay between the germline ends. The CDR3 here is CASSLGPPPSGYTF. CDR3 DNA: TGTGCCAGCAGCTTAGGTCCCCCCCCGAGTGGCTACACCTTC. Combining the CDR3 with reference TRBV7-2 and TRBJ1-2 gives the whole variable domain GAGVSQSPSNKVTEKGKDVELRCDPISGHTALYWYRQSLGQGLEFLIYFQGNSAPDKSGLPSDRFSAERTGGSVSTLTIQRTQQEDSAVYLCASSLGPPPSGYTFGSGTRLTVV.

The V call is TRBV4-2, the J call TRBJ2-1; 7 bases match TRBD2. The CDR3 totals 14 residues. Losses at the gene ends were 3 bases for V and 3 bases for J; bases not matched to a gene: 2. Germline lookup yields CDR1 LGHNA and CDR2 YNFKEQ. In DNA form, the CDR3 reads TGTGCCAGCAGCCAGGGGGGGGGCTACAATGAGCAGTTCTTC. Translating it yields CASSQGGGYNEQFF.

V and J are TRBV28 and TRBJ1-2, with D perhaps TRBD1 (5 bases). Deletions cut 7 bases from V and 4 bases from J, with 10 bases between. Looked up from germline, CDR1 is MDHEN and CDR2 is SYDVKM. The CDR3 consists of 12 residues. DNA of the CDR3: TGTGCCAGCATTCACAGGATCTATGGCTACACCTTC. The encoded protein is CASIHRIYGYTF.

This clone was observed a few times. J is TRBJ2-3 and V is TRBV30; a possible D gene is TRBD1 (6 bases). V lost 2 bases and J lost 0, with 12 bases in between. The CDR3 runs to 15 residues. The germline V gene encodes CDR1 GTSNPN and CDR2 SVGIG (reference sequence). This CDR3 reads CAWSLGTISTDTQYF. Written as DNA, the CDR3 is TGTGCCTGGAGTCTCGGGACAATTAGCACAGATACGCAGTATTTT.